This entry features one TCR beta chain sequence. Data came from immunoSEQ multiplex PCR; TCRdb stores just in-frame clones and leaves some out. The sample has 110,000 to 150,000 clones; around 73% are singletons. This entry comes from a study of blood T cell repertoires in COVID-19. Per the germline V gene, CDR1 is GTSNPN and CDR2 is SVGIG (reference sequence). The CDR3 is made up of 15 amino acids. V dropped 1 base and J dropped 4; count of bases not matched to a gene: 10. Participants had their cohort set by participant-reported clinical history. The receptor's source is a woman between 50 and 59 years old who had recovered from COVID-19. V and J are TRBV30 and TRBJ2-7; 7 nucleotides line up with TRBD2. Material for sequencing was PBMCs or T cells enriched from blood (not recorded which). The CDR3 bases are TGTGCCTGGAGTGACCCTTACGGGAGGCGGTACGAGCAGTACTTC. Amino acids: CAWSDPYGRRYEQYF. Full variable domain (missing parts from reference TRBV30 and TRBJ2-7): SQTIHQWPATLVQPVGSPLSLECTVEGTSNPNLYWYRQAAGRGLQLLFYSVGIGQISSEVPQNLSASRPQDRQFILSSKKLLLSDSGFYLCAWSDPYGRRYEQYFGPGTRLTVT.